This TCR beta chain came from a study of blood T cell repertoires in COVID-19. On the study more broadly: Acute-phase and convalescent COVID-19 samples originated in the United States, Italy and Spain.

The study drew participants aged about 18 to 89 years from 24 US areas. Each recovered donor of Cohort 3 presented with two negative PCRs, clearance, or symptom resolution. TCRdb's table, derived via immunoSEQ multiplex PCR, lists solely in-frame clones and lacks some. Among 390,000 or so clones listed, 80% to 90% were seen once. The CDR3 totals 14 residues. V lost 3 bases and J lost 0; bases outside the gene matches: 4. From germline, CDR1 is SQVTM and CDR2 ANQGSEA. This receptor was obtained from a man between 18 and 29 years old who had recovered from COVID-19. This chain links TRBV29-1 with TRBJ1-1; 7 bases match TRBD1. The source material was PBMCs or T cells enriched from blood (not recorded which). The CDR3 bases are TGCAGCGTTGAGGGACAGTTAATGAACACTGAAGCTTTCTTT. It is translated as CSVEGQLMNTEAFF.